This T cell receptor beta chain was identified during a study of PD-1 blockade in classical Hodgkin lymphoma (dated by TCRdb to the early 2020s). Regarding the complete study: Nivolumab dosing was 3 mg/kg intravenously every 2 weeks, continuing until either disease progression or unacceptable toxicity. The study used CyTOF and TCR beta sequencing to define a peripheral blood immune signature of response to PD-1 blockade in classical Hodgkin lymphoma.

On the study overall, not on this receptor specifically: Trial patients with a complete response had baseline diversity similar to that of newly diagnosed patients, while partial responders and progressors had significantly lower diversity. Baseline TCR diversity was reported to be lower in newly diagnosed patients than in healthy donors and to be lower still in relapsed/refractory patients. CD4+ but not CD8+ TCR diversity rose significantly by C4D1 (p=0.0027 vs p=0.16), most apparent in complete responders (p=0.02). The study was restricted to a single clinical trial cohort, and the causes of repertoire differences, possibly disease activity or prior therapy, were left undefined. Diversity was lower in patients who began nivolumab less than 1 year after ASCT, so these patients were left out of later analyses to avoid confounding by immune reconstitution.

As regards this clone: Its antigen is currently not known. No base quality values were provided; no much bigger clone lies one nucleotide off.

Genomic DNA was isolated using the Qiagen DNeasy kit from unsorted PBMCs as well as from negatively selected CD4+ and CD8+ fractions. TCR beta CDR3 regions were amplified by immunoSEQ multiplex PCR using primers annealing to V and J segments. A synthetic immune receptor repertoire was used to minimize amplification bias, and remaining bias was computationally removed after sequencing. Turning to the authors' computational methods: Custom Python scripts were used to quantify repertoire diversity as the Shannon entropy index. Unsorted, CD4+ and CD8+ repertoires were analyzed separately, except for combined analyses in which CD4+ and CD8+ sequences were merged in silico. A clone counted as expanded when the clone's frequency after treatment rose at least 2-fold relative to C1D1, and clones undetected at baseline were given a pseudocount of 0.5. Singleton clones were defined as clones with 0 or 1 copy at C1D1, and non-singleton clones were defined as clones with 2 or more copies. By matching protein sequences in sorted samples from the same patient, clones expanded in unsorted samples were annotated as CD4+, CD8+ or unknown. Wilcoxon tests on paired samples were used to test diversity changes from C1D1 to C4D1. TCRdb retrieved this table from immuneACCESS and kept in-frame rearrangements only. Not all clones are present; in checked studies, unresolved V genes account for under half, and no reason is known for the remainder. V and J calls and clone size are as listed in that table; D and trimming were resolved from the DNA. In all, the sample holds fewer than 75,000 clones, and more than 75% of those were seen once. Roughly 5.4% of the sample rests with the top ten.

Taken with the paper, the label for time point translates to: cycle 2 day 1 (C2D1) of nivolumab. Every trial patient had relapsed following autologous stem cell transplantation, and prior brentuximab vedotin exposure was what differed among cohorts A, B and C. The trial cohort comprised 56 patients with relapsed/refractory classical Hodgkin lymphoma whose best overall responses were complete response, partial response or progressive disease. In the multi-cohort phase II CheckMate 205 trial, trial patients received single-agent nivolumab. An independent review committee assessed best overall response by applying the 2007 International Working Group response criteria. Trial PBMCs were obtained immediately prior to nivolumab initiation (C1D1) and on therapy at cycle 2 day 1 and cycle 4 day 1. Peripheral blood was collected in 8 mL Vacutainer Cell Preparation Tubes, from which PBMCs were isolated by centrifugation and then cryopreserved.

A distance of 16 bases separates the germline ends of V and J, which lose 10 bases and 7 bases respectively. Based on the germline V gene, the CDR1 and CDR2 sequences are MDHEN and SYDVKM. From cysteine to phenylalanine, the CDR3 is 12 amino acids long. Only the CDR3 DNA stays, 36 bases, in frame from base 1. Recombination connected TRBV28 to TRBJ1-1; the best D guess is TRBD1, with 6 bases matching. The clonotype comes from a human donor with classical Hodgkin lymphoma. The sequenced sample was peripheral blood mononuclear cells (PBMCs), obtained before the second cycle of nivolumab. The CDR3 protein sequence reads: CAIHRRTDEAFF. The DNA reads TGTGCCATCCATCGACGGACAGATGAAGCTTTCTTT.